This T cell receptor beta chain was documented in a study of CD8 T cells in ankylosing spondylitis (dated by TCRdb to about 2017). In terms of the full investigation: The study profiled T cell receptor beta repertoires in healthy donors and ankylosing spondylitis patients to find disease-linked TCR variants. Samples of peripheral blood were taken, and for ankylosing spondylitis patients, synovial fluid was collected as well. In total, the full study cohort was made up of some 110 healthy donors and about two dozen ankylosing spondylitis patients. Beyond this particular receptor, the publication reports: Some of the motif variants had been reported before in the synovial fluid and blood of reactive arthritis patients, a finding that suggests common disease-initiation mechanisms. A CD8+ phenotype was shown by the disease-linked clones, which were found at relatively low frequencies in peripheral blood. According to the report, matched synovial fluid samples from ankylosing spondylitis patients were significantly enriched for the disease-linked clones. Blood from ankylosing spondylitis patients appeared to be characterized by a TCR beta motif composed of roughly 8 highly homologous amino acid variants.

Many counts were recorded for this clonotype. The antigen it binds to is not known. Per-base quality was not reported, and no clone a single base away is much larger than it. The sequencing machine was an Illumina HiSeq 2500. Quantitative 5'-RACE with molecular barcodes was the method used to prepare the TCR beta libraries. The authors' pipeline ran thus. Disease-linked TCR variants were identified with a new computational method built on a probabilistic model of VDJ rearrangement. TCRdb passed the public sequencing reads through fastp at Q25 and MiXCR, retaining productive beta sequences. Merged by CDR3 protein, the rows form single entries marked with the most common genes and DNA. TCRdb's processing, not the authors', yielded these V and J calls. Across this sample there are just over 350,000 distinct CDR3 sequences, with roughly 20% seen only once. Less than 15% of the sample belongs to the ten largest clones.

This sequence was found in a male donor with ankylosing spondylitis or in good health (not recorded which). Sequences were obtained from blood, either unsorted or a sorted T cell fraction (not recorded which).

The nucleotide sequence is TGCAGTGCTAGGGGGACTAGCGGGGACGACTACGAGCAGTACTTC. Its translation is CSARGTSGDDYEQYF. This sequence uses TRBV20-1 and TRBJ2-7, with TRBD2 identical over 13 junction bases. Relative to germline, V is missing 3 bases and J is missing 3 bases, with 5 bases of the junction outside any gene match. For CDR1 and CDR2, the germline V gene (reference sequence) lists DFQATT and SNEGSKA. Reading from cysteine to phenylalanine, the CDR3 counts 15 amino acids. Of all the DNA, just the CDR3 is kept, 45 bases in frame from base 1.